This T cell receptor (beta chain) stems from a study of CD8 T cells in ankylosing spondylitis. The CDR3 length is 13 residues. V was trimmed by 5 bases and J by 6 bases, leaving 14 bases between them. TCRdb re-called the 5' RACE reads through MiXCR, storing one row per CDR3 protein. The sample holds roughly 120,000 distinct CDR3 sequences, roughly an eighth seen once. This clonotype came up many times. The sequencing sample was made of blood, either unsorted or a sorted T cell fraction (not recorded which). The chain has TRBV12-3 or TRBV12-4 and TRBJ2-7; D might be TRBD1 (5 bases). This sequence originates from a female donor with ankylosing spondylitis or in good health (not recorded which). The CDR3 nucleotides read TGTGCCAGCAGTAGGTCAGGGCTTGGCGAGCAGTACTTC. This sequence encodes CASSRSGLGEQYF.